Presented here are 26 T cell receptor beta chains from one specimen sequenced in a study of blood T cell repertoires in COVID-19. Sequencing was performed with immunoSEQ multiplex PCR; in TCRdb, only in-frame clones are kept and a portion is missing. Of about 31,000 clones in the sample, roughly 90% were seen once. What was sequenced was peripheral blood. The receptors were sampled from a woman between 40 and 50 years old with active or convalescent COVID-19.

The DNA of the CDR3 is TGTGCCAGCAGCTTAGGGACAGGGGCCCGGGATCAGCCCCAGCATTTT. This sequence encodes CASSLGTGARDQPQHF. The J gene is TRBJ1-5, the V gene TRBV7-9, with 9 bases fitting TRBD1. Germline V lookup: CDR1 SEHNR, CDR2 FQNEAQ (reference sequence). The CDR3 has 16 amino acids. The J segment lost 5 bases and the V segment lost 1 base, leaving 6 bases of the junction unmatched. The variable domain in full, completed from reference TRBV7-9 and TRBJ1-5, reads DTGVSQNPRHKITKRGQNVTFRCDPISEHNRLYWYRQTLGQGPEFLTYFQNEAQLEKSRLLSDRFSAERPKGSFSTLEIQRTEQGDSAMYLCASSLGTGARDQPQHFGDGTRLSIL.

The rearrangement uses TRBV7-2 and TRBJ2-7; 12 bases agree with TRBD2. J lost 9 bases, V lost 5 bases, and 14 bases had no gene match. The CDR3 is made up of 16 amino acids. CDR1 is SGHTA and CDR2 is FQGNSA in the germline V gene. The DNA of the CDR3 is TGTGCCAGCAGCGCATCTAGCGGGGGGGCCTATGAACGGCAGTACTTC. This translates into CASSASSGGAYERQYF. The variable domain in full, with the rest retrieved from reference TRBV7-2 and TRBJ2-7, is GAGVSQSPSNKVTEKGKDVELRCDPISGHTALYWYRQSLGQGLEFLIYFQGNSAPDKSGLPSDRFSAERTGGSVSTLTIQRTQQEDSAVYLCASSASSGGAYERQYFGPGTRLTVT.

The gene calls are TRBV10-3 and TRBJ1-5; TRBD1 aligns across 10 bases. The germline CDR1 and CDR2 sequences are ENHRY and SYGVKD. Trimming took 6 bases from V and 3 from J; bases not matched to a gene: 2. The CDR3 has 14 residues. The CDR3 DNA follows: TGTGCCATCAGCGGGACAGGGGACAATCAGCCCCAGCATTTT. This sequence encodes CAISGTGDNQPQHF.

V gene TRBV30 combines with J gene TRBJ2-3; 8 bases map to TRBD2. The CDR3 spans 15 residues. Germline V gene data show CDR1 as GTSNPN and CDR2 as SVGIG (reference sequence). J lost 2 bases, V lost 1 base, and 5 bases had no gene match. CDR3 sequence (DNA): TGTGCCTGGAGTGGGACTAGCAGAAACACAGATACGCAGTATTTT. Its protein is CAWSGTSRNTDTQYF.

DNA for the CDR3: TGTGCCAGCAGCTTATTGCCTGGGGGGGCCTATGGCTACACCTTC. Translation gives CASSLLPGGAYGYTF. The chain couples TRBV7-9 to TRBJ1-2; TRBD1 might be the D (6 bases). CDR3 size: 15 residues. Germline-derived CDR1 and CDR2 are SEHNR and FQNEAQ (reference sequence). Trimming left V 2 bases short and J 4 bases short, with 14 bases between. The full variable domain, rest sourced from reference TRBV7-9 and TRBJ1-2, is DTGVSQNPRHKITKRGQNVTFRCDPISEHNRLYWYRQTLGQGPEFLTYFQNEAQLEKSRLLSDRFSAERPKGSFSTLEIQRTEQGDSAMYLCASSLLPGGAYGYTFGSGTRLTVV.

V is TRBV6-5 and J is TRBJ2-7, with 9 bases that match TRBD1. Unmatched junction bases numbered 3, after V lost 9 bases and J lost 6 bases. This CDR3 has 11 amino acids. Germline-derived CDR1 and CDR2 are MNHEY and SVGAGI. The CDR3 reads CARGTGIEQYF. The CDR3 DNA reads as TGTGCCAGGGGGACAGGGATCGAGCAGTACTTC.

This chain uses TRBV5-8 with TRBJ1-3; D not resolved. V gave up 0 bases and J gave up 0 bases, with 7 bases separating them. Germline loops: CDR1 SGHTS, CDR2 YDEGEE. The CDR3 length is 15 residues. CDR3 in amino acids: CASSLDGNSGNTIYF. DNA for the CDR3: TGTGCCAGCAGCTTGGACGGGAACTCTGGAAACACCATATATTTT.

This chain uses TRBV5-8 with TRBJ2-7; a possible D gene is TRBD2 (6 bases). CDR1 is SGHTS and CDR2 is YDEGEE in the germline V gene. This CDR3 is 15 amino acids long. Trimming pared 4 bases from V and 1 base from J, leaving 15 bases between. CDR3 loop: CASSPAGRGSYEQYF. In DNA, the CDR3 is TGTGCCAGCAGCCCCGCGGGGCGGGGTTCCTACGAGCAGTACTTC.

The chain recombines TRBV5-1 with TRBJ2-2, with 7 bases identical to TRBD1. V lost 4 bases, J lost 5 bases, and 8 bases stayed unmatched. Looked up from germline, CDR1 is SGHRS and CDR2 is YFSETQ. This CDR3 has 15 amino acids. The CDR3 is CASSITGASTGELFF. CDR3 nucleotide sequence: TGCGCCAGCAGCATCACAGGGGCTTCGACCGGGGAGCTGTTTTTT.

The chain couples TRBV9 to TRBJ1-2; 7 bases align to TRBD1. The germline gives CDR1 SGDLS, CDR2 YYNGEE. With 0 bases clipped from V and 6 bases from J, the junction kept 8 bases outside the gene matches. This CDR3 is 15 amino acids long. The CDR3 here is CASSVGIGGEDGYTF. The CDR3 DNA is TGTGCCAGCAGCGTAGGGATAGGGGGCGAGGATGGCTACACCTTC. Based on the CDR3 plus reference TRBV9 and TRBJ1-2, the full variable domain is DSGVTQTPKHLITATGQRVTLRCSPRSGDLSVYWYQQSLDQGLQFLIQYYNGEERAKGNILERFSAQQFPDLHSELNLSSLELGDSALYFCASSVGIGGEDGYTFGSGTRLTVV.

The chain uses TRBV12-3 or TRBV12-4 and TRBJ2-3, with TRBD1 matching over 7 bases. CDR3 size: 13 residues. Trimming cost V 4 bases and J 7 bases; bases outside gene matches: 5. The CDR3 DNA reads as TGTGCCAGCAGTTCACGACAGGGACATACGCAGTATTTT. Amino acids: CASSSRQGHTQYF.

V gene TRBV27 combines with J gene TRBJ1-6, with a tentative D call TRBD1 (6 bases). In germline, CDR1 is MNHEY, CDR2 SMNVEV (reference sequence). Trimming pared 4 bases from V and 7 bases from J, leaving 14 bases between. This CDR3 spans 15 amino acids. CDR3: CASSYRQEDNSPLHF. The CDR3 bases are TGTGCCAGCAGTTACAGACAGGAGGACAATTCACCCCTCCACTTT.

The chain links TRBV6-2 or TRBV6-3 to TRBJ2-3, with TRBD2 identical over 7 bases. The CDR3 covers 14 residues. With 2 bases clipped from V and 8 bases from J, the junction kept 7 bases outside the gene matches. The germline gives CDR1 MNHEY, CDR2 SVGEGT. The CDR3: CASSYGVAGATQYF. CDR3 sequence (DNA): TGTGCCAGCAGTTACGGGGTAGCGGGCGCTACGCAGTATTTT.

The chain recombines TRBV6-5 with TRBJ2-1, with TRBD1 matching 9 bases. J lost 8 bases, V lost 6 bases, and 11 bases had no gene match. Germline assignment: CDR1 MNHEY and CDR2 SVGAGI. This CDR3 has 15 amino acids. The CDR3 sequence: CASSRTGTGKYEQFF. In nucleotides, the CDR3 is TGTGCCAGCAGCAGGACCGGGACAGGGAAGTATGAGCAGTTCTTC.

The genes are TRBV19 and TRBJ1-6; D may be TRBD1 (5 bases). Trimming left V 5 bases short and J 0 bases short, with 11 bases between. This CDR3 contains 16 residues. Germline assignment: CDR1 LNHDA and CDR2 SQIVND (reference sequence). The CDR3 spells CASSLRVSSYNSPLHF. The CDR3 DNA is TGTGCCAGTAGTCTCAGGGTGAGCTCCTATAATTCACCCCTCCACTTT. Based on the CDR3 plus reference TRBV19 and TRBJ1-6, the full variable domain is DGGITQSPKYLFRKEGQNVTLSCEQNLNHDAMYWYRQDPGQGLRLIYYSQIVNDFQKGDIAEGYSVSREKKESFPLTVTSAQKNPTAFYLCASSLRVSSYNSPLHFGNGTRLTVT.

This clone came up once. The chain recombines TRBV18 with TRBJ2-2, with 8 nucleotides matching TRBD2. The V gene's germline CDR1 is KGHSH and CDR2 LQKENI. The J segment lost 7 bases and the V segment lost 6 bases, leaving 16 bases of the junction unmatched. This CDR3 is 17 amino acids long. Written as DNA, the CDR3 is TGTGCCAGCTCCCCCCTTGGCGGGGGGCCGGGCGGCGGGGAGCTGTTTTTT. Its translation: CASSPLGGGPGGGELFF.

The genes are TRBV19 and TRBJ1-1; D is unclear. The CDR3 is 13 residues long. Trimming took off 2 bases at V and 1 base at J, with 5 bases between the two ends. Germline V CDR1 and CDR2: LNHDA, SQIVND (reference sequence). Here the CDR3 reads CASSIPGNTEAFF. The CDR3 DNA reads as TGTGCCAGTAGTATACCGGGGAACACTGAAGCTTTCTTT.

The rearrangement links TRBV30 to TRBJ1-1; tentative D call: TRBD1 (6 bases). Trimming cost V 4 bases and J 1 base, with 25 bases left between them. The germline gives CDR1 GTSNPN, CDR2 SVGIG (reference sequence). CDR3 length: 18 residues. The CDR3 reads CAWIGALWGGYGNTEAFF. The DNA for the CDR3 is TGTGCCTGGATAGGGGCCCTATGGGGGGGCTACGGGAACACTGAAGCTTTCTTT.

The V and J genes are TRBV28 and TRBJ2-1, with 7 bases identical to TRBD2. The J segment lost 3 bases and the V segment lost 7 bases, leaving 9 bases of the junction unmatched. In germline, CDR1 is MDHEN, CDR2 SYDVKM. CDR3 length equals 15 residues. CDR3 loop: CASNGAGELYNEQFF. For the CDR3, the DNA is TGTGCCAGCAACGGGGCGGGAGAGCTCTACAATGAGCAGTTCTTC.

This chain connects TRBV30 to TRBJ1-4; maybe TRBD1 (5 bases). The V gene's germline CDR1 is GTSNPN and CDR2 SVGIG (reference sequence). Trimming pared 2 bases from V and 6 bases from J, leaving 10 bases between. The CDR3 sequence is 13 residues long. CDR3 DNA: TGTGCCTGGAGTTCAGGGTCGGATGAAAAACTGTTTTTT. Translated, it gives CAWSSGSDEKLFF.

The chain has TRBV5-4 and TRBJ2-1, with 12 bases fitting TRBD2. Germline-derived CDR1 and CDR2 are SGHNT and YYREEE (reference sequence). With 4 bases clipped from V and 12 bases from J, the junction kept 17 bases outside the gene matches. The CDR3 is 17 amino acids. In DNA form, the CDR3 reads TGTGCCAGCAGCCCCGCCTTGGGGACTAGCGGGTCTCTAGGGCAGTTCTTC. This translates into CASSPALGTSGSLGQFF.

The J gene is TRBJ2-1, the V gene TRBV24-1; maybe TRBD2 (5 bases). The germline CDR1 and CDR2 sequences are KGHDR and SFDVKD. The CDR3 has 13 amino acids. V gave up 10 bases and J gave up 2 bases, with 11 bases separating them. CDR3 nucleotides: TGTGCCACTCGATCCGGGACCTACAATGAGCAGTTCTTC. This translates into CATRSGTYNEQFF.

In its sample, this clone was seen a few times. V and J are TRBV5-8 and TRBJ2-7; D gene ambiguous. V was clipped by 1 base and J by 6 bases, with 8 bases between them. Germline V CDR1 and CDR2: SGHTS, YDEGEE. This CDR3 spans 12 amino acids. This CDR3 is CASSLPPSEQYF. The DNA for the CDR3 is TGTGCCAGCAGCTTGCCCCCTAGCGAGCAGTACTTC. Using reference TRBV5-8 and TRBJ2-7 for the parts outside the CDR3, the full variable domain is EAGVTQSPTHLIKTRGQQATLRCSPISGHTSVYWYQQALGLGLQFLLWYDEGEERNRGNFPPRFSGRQFPNYSSELNVNALELEDSALYLCASSLPPSEQYFGPGTRLTVT.

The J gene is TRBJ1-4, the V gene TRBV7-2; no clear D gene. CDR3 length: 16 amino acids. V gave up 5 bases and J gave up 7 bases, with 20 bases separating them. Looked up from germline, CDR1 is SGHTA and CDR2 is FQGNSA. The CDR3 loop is CASSPGPTLAREKLFF. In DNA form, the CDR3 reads TGTGCCAGCAGCCCCGGCCCAACCCTAGCCCGTGAAAAACTGTTTTTT.

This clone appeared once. The CDR3 DNA reads TGCGCCAGCAGCCCAACTTGGACCGGGGAGCTGTTTTTT. It encodes CASSPTWTGELFF. The chain has TRBV5-1 and TRBJ2-2; D is uncertain. V dropped 4 bases and J dropped 5 bases, with 9 bases sitting between them. Looked up from germline, CDR1 is SGHRS and CDR2 is YFSETQ. The CDR3 sequence is 13 residues long.

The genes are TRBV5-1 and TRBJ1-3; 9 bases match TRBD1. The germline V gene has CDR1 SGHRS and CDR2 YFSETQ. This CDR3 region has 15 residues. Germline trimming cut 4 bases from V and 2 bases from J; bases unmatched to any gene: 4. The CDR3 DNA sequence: TGCGCCAGCAGCACCGGGACAGGGACTGGAAACACCATATATTTT. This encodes CASSTGTGTGNTIYF. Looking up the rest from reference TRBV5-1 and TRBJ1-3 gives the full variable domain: KAGVTQTPRYLIKTRGQQVTLSCSPISGHRSVSWYQQTPGQGLQFLFEYFSETQRNKGNFPGRFSGRQFSNSRSEMNVSTLELGDSALYLCASSTGTGTGNTIYFGEGSWLTVV.